The following is a T cell receptor beta chain sequence with its context. What this receptor recognizes is not known. Within one base of it there is no much larger clone, and no base qualities were kept. This sample was taken from a study of OX40 agonist ivuxolimab in advanced cancers. At the level of the whole study: Ivuxolimab was an agonistic, fully human IgG2 monoclonal antibody directed against OX40 (CD134), a costimulatory receptor. Intravenous ivuxolimab was administered to patients every 2 weeks at six dose levels: 0.01, 0.1, 0.3, 1.5, 3 and 10 mg/kg. Among the roughly 52 dose-escalation patients, about 19 had hepatocellular carcinoma, approximately 15 melanoma, 9 renal cell carcinoma and 9 head and neck cancer. In the dose-escalation cohort, more than 75% of patients were male, and the mean age was approximately 60 years, with a range of roughly 23 to 85. Patients were allowed to have had prior anti-PD-1, anti-PD-L1 or anti-CTLA-4 therapy, and more than 30% of the dose-escalation patients had previously received checkpoint inhibitors. Partial responses occurred in three dose-escalation patients: two with cutaneous melanoma and one with hepatocellular carcinoma. Peripheral TCRbeta sequencing aimed to test whether ivuxolimab altered TCR sequence diversity and caused clonal T-cell expansion. The monotherapy dose-escalation portion (N ≈ 56 patients) of the phase I ivuxolimab trial is reported in the paper. General study outcomes and caveats: At doses of 0.1 to 3.0 mg/kg, clonal expansion of both CD4+ and CD8+ T cells in blood was seen between baseline and week 6. Low levels of normalized T-cell clonal expansion were also shown by some nonresponding patients. The antigen specificity of the clonally expanded peripheral T cells was not determined. Partial responders in the 0.1-3.0 mg/kg groups had among the lowest normalized peripheral clonal expansion, especially among CD8+ T cells. After ivuxolimab, expanded clones were on average more numerous among CD8+ T cells than among CD4+ T cells.

Patients with autoimmune disease history or receiving systemic immunosuppression were excluded from the trial. Peripheral blood for TCR sequencing was collected from all dose cohorts at baseline, on cycle 4 day 1, and on cycle 7 day 1. The samples were drawn from a first-in-human, open-label, multicenter phase I dose-escalation trial of ivuxolimab. Adults with locally advanced or metastatic melanoma, renal cell, hepatocellular, or head and neck squamous cell carcinoma were enrolled in the trial. Before TCR sequencing, CD4+ and CD8+ T cells were separately sorted from peripheral blood. For sequencing of the TCRbeta CDR3 region, genomic DNA was extracted from the sorted cells. TCRbeta CDR3 regions were sequenced using the immunoSEQ Assay. TCRdb took over this immuneACCESS table, retaining in-frame rearrangements with V and J assigned. Such tables are incomplete; in checked studies, under half of the missing clones stem from an unresolved V gene, and the remainder is unexplained. The sample has fewer than 30,000 clones on record, more than 85% of them singletons. Together, the top ten hold roughly a tenth of the sample.

Its CDR3 holds 15 amino acids, cysteine through phenylalanine. Of the read, only the CDR3 DNA is kept; its 45 bases are in frame from base 1. The germline V gene gives CDR1 as SNHLY and CDR2 as FYNNEI. The V and J ends are trimmed by 6 bases and 0 bases, leaving 14 bases between them. The chain couples TRBV2 to TRBJ1-2, with a tentative D gene TRBD1 over 6 matching bases. The material sequenced was CD4+ or CD8+ T cells sorted from blood, taken in a trial of the OX40 agonist ivuxolimab. The TCR sequence derives from an adult with an advanced solid tumor such as melanoma, head and neck, liver or kidney cancer. The DNA sequence follows: TGTGCCAGCAGCCAAACAGGGTACTCTAACTATGGCTACACCTTC. The resulting protein is CASSQTGYSNYGYTF.